This T cell receptor beta chain was identified in a study of CD8+ T cells in alopecia areata. The authors extracted RNA and reverse transcribed it into cDNA as the sequencing template. Produced via immunoSEQ multiplex PCR; TCRdb's table is partial and in-frame only. The table records 110,000 to 150,000 clones, approximately 65% of them present only once. The study's findings and limits: The study also sequences resident alphabeta T cells of normal skin in scalp samples. Between patients, shared TCR sequences were less clear than in mice. This was possibly due in part to HLA diversity in the patient population. Greater clonality was observed in lesional scalp samples, especially alopecia totalis/universalis, versus normal scalp.

Concerning this clone: The antigen is unknown.

CD4+ and CD8+ T cells were sorted from PBMCs stained for CD3, CD4 and CD8. The germline V and J ends were trimmed by 0 bases and 10 bases, with 8 bases remaining between them. Germline V CDR1 and CDR2: SGDLS, YYNGEE. CDR3 length equals 12 residues. The receptor comes from a human donor in good health. Material: CD8+ T cells sorted from blood. The V gene is TRBV9, the J gene TRBJ2-1, with unresolved D. Here the CDR3 reads CASSVGVKEQFF. For the CDR3, the DNA is TGTGCCAGCAGCGTAGGGGTAAAAGAGCAGTTCTTC.